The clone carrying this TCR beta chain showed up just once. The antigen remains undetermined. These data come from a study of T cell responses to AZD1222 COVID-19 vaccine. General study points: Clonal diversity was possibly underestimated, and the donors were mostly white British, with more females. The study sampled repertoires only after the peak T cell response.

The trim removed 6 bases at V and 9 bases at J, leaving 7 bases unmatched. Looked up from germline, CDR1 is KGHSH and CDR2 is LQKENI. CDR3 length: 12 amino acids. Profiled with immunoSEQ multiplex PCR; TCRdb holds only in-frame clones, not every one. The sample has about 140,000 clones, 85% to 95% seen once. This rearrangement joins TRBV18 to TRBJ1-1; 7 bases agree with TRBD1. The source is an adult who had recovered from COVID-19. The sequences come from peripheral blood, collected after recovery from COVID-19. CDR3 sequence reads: CASSWDSGQAFF. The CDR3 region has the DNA TGTGCCAGCTCTTGGGACAGCGGCCAAGCTTTCTTT. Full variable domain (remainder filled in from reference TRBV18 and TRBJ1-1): NAGVMQNPRHLVRRRGQEARLRCSPMKGHSHVYWYRQLPEEGLKFMVYLQKENIIDESGMPKERFSAEFPKEGPSILRIQQVVRGDSAAYFCASSWDSGQAFFGQGTRLTVV.